These T cell receptor beta chains were read from a single sample in a study of Ad26.COV2.S vaccination and SARS-CoV-2 variants. Profiling relied on immunoSEQ multiplex PCR, and the TCRdb table lists in-frame clones only, not all of them. Altogether some 640,000 clones are present, about 90% being singletons, with the ten largest covering about 1.5%. The source was peripheral blood, collected in a trial of Ad26.COV2.S vaccine versus placebo. All receptors derive from a person between 18 and 60 years old who received the Ad26.COV2.S COVID-19 vaccine or a placebo. The CDR3 runs from the conserved cysteine through the conserved F or W. A D gene is named only where the DNA matches it firmly. Expanded clones get a size class; other rows say once, few or many, or leave the size out.

clone_size	cdr3_length	d_call	v_call	j_call	cdr3_aa	cdr3_nt
once	11	-	TRBV5-4	TRBJ2-7	CASSLSHEQYF	TGTGCCAGCAGCTTGTCCCACGAGCAGTACTTC
-	16	-	TRBV6-2/TRBV6-3	TRBJ2-1	CASSYVLVRSYNEQFF	TGTGCCAGCAGTTACGTTTTGGTAAGGTCCTACAATGAGCAGTTCTTC
-	14	TRBD1	TRBV5-1	TRBJ2-1	CASSLGQGLIGQFF	TGCGCCAGCAGCTTGGGACAGGGTCTAATTGGGCAGTTCTTC
-	17	TRBD1	TRBV18	TRBJ1-2	CASSPQGAGGELYGYTF	TGTGCCAGCTCACCACAAGGGGCAGGGGGCGAACTCTATGGCTACACCTTC
-	15	-	TRBV7-8	TRBJ2-1	CASAYRPEIHNEQFF	TGTGCCAGCGCTTACAGGCCTGAAATACACAATGAGCAGTTCTTC
-	18	TRBD1	TRBV7-6	TRBJ1-2	CASSPISLGQGGNYGYTF	TGTGCCAGCAGCCCTATTTCCCTAGGACAGGGTGGGAACTATGGCTACACCTTC
once	15	-	TRBV27	TRBJ1-1	CASSKGVGPNTEAFF	TGTGCCAGCAGTAAAGGGGTCGGGCCGAACACTGAAGCTTTCTTT
-	17	TRBD1	TRBV15	TRBJ1-2	CATSRDGQGGNFYGYTF	TGTGCCACCAGCAGAGATGGACAGGGGGGGAACTTCTATGGCTACACCTTC
-	16	-	TRBV7-6	TRBJ2-5	CASSARGTRRQETQYF	TGTGCCAGCAGCGCAAGAGGGACACGACGACAAGAGACCCAGTACTTC
-	13	-	TRBV5-1	TRBJ1-3	CASSEDNGNTIYF	TGCGCCAGCAGCGAGGACAATGGAAACACCATATATTTT
few	17	-	TRBV6-2/TRBV6-3	TRBJ1-5	CASSYTDGQYSNQPQHF	TGTGCCAGCAGTTATACGGACGGGCAATATAGCAATCAGCCCCAGCATTTT
-	11	TRBD1	TRBV2	TRBJ1-2	CASGTGDGYTF	TGTGCCAGCGGGACAGGGGACGGCTACACCTTC
-	13	TRBD1	TRBV30	TRBJ2-7	CAWGQGGQYEQYF	TGTGCCTGGGGACAGGGTGGGCAGTACGAGCAGTACTTC
-	15	-	TRBV7-3	TRBJ2-1	CASSLTGGTGYEQFF	TGTGCCAGCAGCTTAACCGGGGGCACCGGGTATGAGCAGTTCTTC
-	11	-	TRBV7-9	TRBJ1-1	CASSLRDAAFF	TGTGCCAGCAGCTTACGCGACGCAGCTTTCTTT
-	14	TRBD1	TRBV19	TRBJ1-1	CASSKTGVATEAFF	TGTGCCAGTAGTAAGACAGGGGTCGCCACTGAAGCTTTCTTT
-	15	-	TRBV18	TRBJ2-2	CASARELANTGELFF	TGTGCCAGCGCGCGGGAACTGGCGAACACCGGGGAGCTGTTTTTT
-	16	-	TRBV9	TRBJ2-3	CASSGKKGFRTDTQYF	TGTGCCAGCAGCGGTAAGAAGGGTTTTCGCACAGATACGCAGTATTTT
-	15	-	TRBV7-9	TRBJ1-2	CASSLVGQDSHGYTF	TGTGCCAGCAGCTTAGTAGGGCAGGACAGTCACGGCTACACCTTC
-	14	-	TRBV6-5	TRBJ1-2	CASEATPPNYGYTF	TGTGCCAGCGAGGCAACCCCTCCTAACTATGGCTACACCTTC
-	16	TRBD2	TRBV27	TRBJ2-5	CASSFGAGGVRETQYF	TGTGCCAGCAGTTTCGGAGCGGGAGGCGTTCGAGAGACCCAGTACTTC
-	13	-	TRBV6-5	TRBJ2-7	CASSYRERGEQYF	TGTGCCAGCAGTTACAGGGAAAGGGGCGAGCAGTACTTC
few	14	-	TRBV29-1	TRBJ2-7	CSVVPGASSYEQYF	TGCAGCGTTGTCCCAGGGGCCAGCTCCTACGAGCAGTACTTC
-	14	-	TRBV9	TRBJ2-5	CASSVGSGLETQYF	TGTGCCAGCAGCGTGGGGAGCGGGTTAGAGACCCAGTACTTC
once	13	-	TRBV5-4	TRBJ2-3	CASREGLADTQYF	TGTGCCAGCAGAGAAGGATTAGCAGATACGCAGTATTTT
-	16	-	TRBV9	TRBJ1-1	CASSVLGPGVGTEAFF	TGTGCCAGCAGCGTCCTTGGGCCGGGGGTCGGCACTGAAGCTTTCTTT
-	12	TRBD2	TRBV5-5	TRBJ2-5	CASSSSGRDQYF	TGTGCCAGCAGCTCTAGCGGGAGGGACCAGTACTTC
-	15	-	TRBV7-2	TRBJ1-2	CASSLARTDGYGYTF	TGTGCCAGCAGCTTAGCAAGGACGGACGGCTATGGCTACACCTTC
-	13	-	TRBV6-6	TRBJ2-7	CASSSHRAGEQYF	TGTGCCAGCAGTTCCCACAGGGCCGGCGAGCAGTACTTC
-	15	-	TRBV19	TRBJ1-5	CASSIPRTGNQPQHF	TGTGCCAGTAGTATCCCTCGTACGGGGAATCAGCCCCAGCATTTT
-	12	-	TRBV5-1	TRBJ1-2	CASSSPGPEFTF	TGCGCCAGCAGCTCGCCGGGCCCCGAATTCACCTTC
once	15	-	TRBV18	TRBJ2-3	CASSPTSLLTDTQYF	TGTGCCAGCTCACCAACTAGCCTGCTCACAGATACGCAGTATTTT
-	15	-	TRBV4-1	TRBJ1-2	CASSQPQGPYYGYTF	TGCGCCAGCAGCCAGCCACAGGGCCCCTACTATGGCTACACCTTC
few	15	-	TRBV18	TRBJ1-3	CASSPPPGTANTIYF	TGTGCCAGCTCACCACCCCCTGGGACGGCAAACACCATATATTTT
few	14	TRBD1	TRBV18	TRBJ2-7	CASSPGQGAYEQYF	TGTGCCAGCTCACCGGGACAGGGGGCCTACGAGCAGTACTTC
once	17	TRBD2	TRBV3-1/TRBV3-2	TRBJ2-1	CASSPETSGRAGNEQFF	TGTGCCAGCAGCCCCGAGACTAGCGGGAGGGCGGGGAATGAGCAGTTCTTC
-	14	-	TRBV3-1/TRBV3-2	TRBJ1-6	CASSQGTGNSPLHF	TGTGCCAGCAGCCAGGGTACAGGAAATTCACCCCTCCACTTT
-	18	TRBD1	TRBV5-1	TRBJ2-1	CASSPNIPGQGPLGEQFF	TGCGCCAGCAGCCCCAATATACCGGGACAGGGGCCTCTAGGAGAGCAGTTCTTC
-	15	TRBD1	TRBV7-9	TRBJ2-7	CASSPLSTGGYEQYF	TGTGCCAGCAGCCCTCTAAGTACAGGGGGGTACGAGCAGTACTTC
-	16	TRBD1	TRBV5-6	TRBJ1-5	CASSLGQGRSNQPQHF	TGTGCCAGCAGCCTCGGACAGGGAAGGAGCAATCAGCCCCAGCATTTT
-	13	-	TRBV2	TRBJ1-5	CASSGEGNQPQHF	TGTGCCAGCAGTGGCGAGGGGAATCAGCCCCAGCATTTT
-	16	TRBD1	TRBV19	TRBJ1-2	CASCNPGTGGIHGYTF	TGTGCCAGTTGCAACCCCGGGACAGGGGGAATTCATGGCTACACCTTC